The 17 T cell receptor beta chains below were found in one sample sequenced in a study of blood T cell repertoires in COVID-19. The table came from immunoSEQ multiplex PCR; TCRdb's copy has only in-frame clones and leaves some out. This sample carries some 150,000 clones, roughly 80% of them seen once, and the ten largest clones take approximately 5%. The sample taken for sequencing was peripheral blood. The receptors derive from a human donor in a cohort sampled during active COVID-19.

The V call is TRBV2, the J call TRBJ1-5; D remains unclear. The germline V gene encodes CDR1 SNHLY and CDR2 FYNNEI. Trimming cost V 5 bases and J 3 bases, with 11 bases left between them. The CDR3 consists of 14 residues. The CDR3 nucleotides read TGTGCCAGCAGTAAAGGAGGGTTCAATCAGCCCCAGCATTTT. Translated: CASSKGGFNQPQHF.

The chain recombines TRBV28 with TRBJ1-5, with a tentative D call TRBD1 (6 bases). CDR1 is MDHEN, CDR2 SYDVKM, per germline. Trimming took 5 bases from V and 7 from J, leaving 12 bases between them. The CDR3 spans 13 residues. The CDR3 sequence: CASSLGQYQPQHF. CDR3 DNA sequence: TGTGCCAGCAGTCTTGGACAGTACCAGCCCCAGCATTTT.

A single count supports this clone. The chain joins TRBV3-1 (or the pseudogene TRBV3-2) to TRBJ2-2; D is ambiguous. V lost 1 base and J 0 bases, leaving 3 bases between the germline ends. Per the germline V gene, CDR1 is LGHDT and CDR2 is YNNKEL (reference sequence). The CDR3 contains 14 residues. CDR3 region: CASSQAANTGELFF. The CDR3 DNA reads as TGTGCCAGCAGCCAAGCAGCGAACACCGGGGAGCTGTTTTTT.

V gene TRBV5-1 combines with J gene TRBJ1-1, with TRBD1 matching over 8 bases. The CDR3 length is 14 residues. V dropped 5 bases and J dropped 5; count of bases not matched to a gene: 8. The germline V gene encodes CDR1 SGHRS and CDR2 YFSETQ. The CDR3, as DNA: TGCGCCAGCAGTCAGGGGGCTTCTGGAACTGAAGCTTTCTTT. Protein product: CASSQGASGTEAFF. Full variable domain (missing parts from reference TRBV5-1 and TRBJ1-1): KAGVTQTPRYLIKTRGQQVTLSCSPISGHRSVSWYQQTPGQGLQFLFEYFSETQRNKGNFPGRFSGRQFSNSRSEMNVSTLELGDSALYLCASSQGASGTEAFFGQGTRLTVV.

The J gene is TRBJ2-7, the V gene TRBV6-6; a weak D match, TRBD1 (7 bases). This CDR3 comprises 13 residues. Germline loops: CDR1 MNHNY, CDR2 SVGAGI (reference sequence). Trimming cost V 7 bases and J 1 base, with 11 bases left between them. CDR3 residues: CASTRGVSYEQYV. CDR3 DNA sequence: TGTGCCAGCACCAGGGGGGTTTCCTACGAGCAGTACGTC.

The chain recombines TRBV7-8 with TRBJ2-5; 7 nucleotides agree with TRBD1. This CDR3 is 15 amino acids long. With 0 bases clipped from V and 2 bases from J, the junction kept 3 bases outside the gene matches. Looked up from germline, CDR1 is SGHVS and CDR2 is FQNEAQ. The DNA of the CDR3 is TGTGCCAGCAGCTTAGCGGGGACAGAGCAAGAGACCCAGTACTTC. As protein: CASSLAGTEQETQYF. Looking up the rest from reference TRBV7-8 and TRBJ2-5 gives the full variable domain: GAGVSQSPRYKVAKRGQDVALRCDPISGHVSLFWYQQALGQGPEFLTYFQNEAQLDKSGLPSDRFFAERPEGSVSTLKIQRTQQEDSAVYLCASSLAGTEQETQYFGPGTRLLVL.

V and J are TRBV6-5 and TRBJ1-1, with no clear D. The germline gives CDR1 MNHEY, CDR2 SVGAGI. Trimming pared 2 bases from V and 3 bases from J, leaving 10 bases between. This CDR3 has 14 amino acids. The CDR3 DNA follows: TGTGCCAGCAGTTACCGGGGATTTGACACTGAAGCTTTCTTT. It translates to CASSYRGFDTEAFF.

The CDR3 DNA reads TGTGCCAGCAGCTTAGTGGGGACTAGCGGCTACAATGAGCAGTTCTTC. Translated: CASSLVGTSGYNEQFF. This rearrangement joins TRBV7-8 to TRBJ2-1; 11 bases line up with TRBD2. Germline-derived CDR1 and CDR2 are SGHVS and FQNEAQ. The trim removed 1 base at V and 3 bases at J, leaving 2 bases unmatched. CDR3 length: 16 amino acids.

In its sample, this clone was seen a few times. The chain carries TRBV4-2 and TRBJ2-6; D possibly corresponds to TRBD1 (5 bases). The CDR3 spans 14 residues. The V gene's germline CDR1 is LGHNA and CDR2 YNFKEQ. The ends were cut back, 6 bases at V and 0 bases at J, with 6 bases in the middle. CDR3 in DNA: TGTGCCAGCAGACAGGTCTCTGGGGCCAACGTCCTGACTTTC. Protein: CASRQVSGANVLTF.

Ten or more counts support this clone. The chain employs TRBV3-1 (or the pseudogene TRBV3-2) and TRBJ2-7; 9 bases map to TRBD1. V was clipped by 4 bases and J by 5 bases; unmatched bases: 6. The CDR3 has 14 amino acids. Germline-derived CDR1 and CDR2 are LGHDT and YNNKEL (reference sequence). CDR3 amino acids: CASSRQGVSDEQYF. DNA of the CDR3: TGTGCCAGCAGCCGACAGGGGGTATCAGACGAGCAGTACTTC.

This clone was detected once. V usage is TRBV2 and J usage is TRBJ1-4; D gene unclear. V gave up 10 bases and J gave up 7 bases, with 16 bases separating them. Germline CDR1 is SNHLY and CDR2 is FYNNEI. The CDR3 has 13 amino acids. CDR3 in amino acids: CATDLRGGEKLFF. The CDR3, as DNA: TGTGCCACGGATCTGCGGGGTGGTGAAAAACTGTTTTTT.

The CDR3 spells CASSLSQRGGYGYTF. CDR3 nucleotides: TGTGCCAGCAGCTTGTCCCAACGCGGCGGGTATGGCTACACCTTC. V usage is TRBV5-4 and J usage is TRBJ1-2, with D unclear. This CDR3 spans 15 amino acids. V was pared by 1 base and J by 5 bases, with 15 bases between. Germline V CDR1 and CDR2: SGHNT, YYREEE (reference sequence).

The chain is built from TRBV2 and TRBJ2-5; D is undetermined. The CDR3 sequence is 13 residues long. Between the trimmed V and J ends, which lost 6 bases and 4 bases, there was a span of 12 bases. Germline V gives CDR1 SNHLY, CDR2 FYNNEI. Here the CDR3 DNA reads TGTGCCAGCAGGCAGAATTCGGGAGAGACCCAGTACTTC. Protein: CASRQNSGETQYF.

The chain carries TRBV5-1 and TRBJ1-3; D might be TRBD1 (6 bases). V was clipped by 5 bases and J by 0 bases, with 15 bases between them. Germline CDR1 SGHRS, CDR2 YFSETQ. The CDR3 is made up of 16 amino acids. The CDR3 loop reads CASSLNRDNSGNTIYF. The CDR3 region has the DNA TGCGCCAGCAGTTTAAACAGGGACAACTCTGGAAACACCATATATTTT. The full variable domain, with the rest looked up from reference TRBV5-1 and TRBJ1-3, is KAGVTQTPRYLIKTRGQQVTLSCSPISGHRSVSWYQQTPGQGLQFLFEYFSETQRNKGNFPGRFSGRQFSNSRSEMNVSTLELGDSALYLCASSLNRDNSGNTIYFGEGSWLTVV.

This chain connects TRBV6-5 to TRBJ2-5; 10 bases fit TRBD1. Germline lookup yields CDR1 MNHEY and CDR2 SVGAGI. This CDR3 spans 16 amino acids. J lost 2 bases, V lost 2 bases, and 5 bases had no gene match. CDR3 amino acids: CASSYRDRGRQETQYF. In nucleotides, the CDR3 is TGTGCCAGCAGTTACCGGGACAGGGGACGACAAGAGACCCAGTACTTC.

The gene calls are TRBV5-4 and TRBJ2-2; TRBD2 matches 8 bases. Germline CDR1 is SGHNT and CDR2 is YYREEE (reference sequence). With V trimmed by 4 bases and J by 0 bases, 8 bases remained unmatched. CDR3 length equals 17 residues. The CDR3 DNA sequence: TGTGCCAGCAGCCCGCGGGGCGGGAGGACGAACACCGGGGAGCTGTTTTTT. This sequence encodes CASSPRGGRTNTGELFF.

The V call is TRBV19, the J call TRBJ2-7; 15 bases are shared with TRBD2. CDR3 length: 16 residues. Germline trimming cut 5 bases from V and 6 bases from J; bases unmatched to any gene: 8. Germline V gives CDR1 LNHDA, CDR2 SQIVND (reference sequence). CDR3 loop: CASSSGTSGGTVEQYF. The CDR3 DNA follows: TGTGCCAGTAGTTCCGGGACTAGCGGGGGGACCGTCGAGCAGTACTTC.